This T cell receptor beta chain was identified in a study of blood T cell repertoires in COVID-19. Study overall: Italy, Spain and the United States were the sources of the convalescent and acute COVID-19 samples. T cells, B-cell-depleted T cells, or PBMCs provided the cDNA or gDNA that served as material.

As handled by the study authors: The authors estimated nucleated cell counts from reference gene primer amplification. Repertoires were generated with immunoSEQ multiplex PCR, while TCRdb's copy carries only in-frame clones and drops some. V, J and clone size are taken as reported in that table, and D and trimming were inferred from the DNA itself. The repertoire holds about 76,000 clones, 70% to 90% seen once, with 6.5% to 8.5% in the top ten. CDR3 length: 16 residues. Germline-derived CDR1 and CDR2 are SGHTS and YDEGEE. With V trimmed by 4 bases and J by 2 bases, 9 bases remained unmatched. The chain is built from TRBV5-8 and TRBJ1-5; 7 bases fit TRBD1. The sequence was collected from a man under 40 with acute or convalescent COVID-19. The material sequenced was peripheral blood. The CDR3 spells CASSPTTGKGNQPQHF. For the CDR3, the DNA is TGTGCCAGCAGCCCGACGACAGGGAAAGGCAATCAGCCCCAGCATTTT.